The 4 T cell receptor beta chains presented below share a single source sample, sequenced in a study of breast tumors, draining lymph nodes, adjacent tissues. From the multiplex PCR reads, TCRdb called clonotypes with MiXCR, one entry per CDR3 protein. The profile covers fewer than 140,000 distinct CDR3 sequences, with about 31% appearing a single time and 5.5% to 6% taken by the ten largest. The lymph nodes were axillary draining lymph nodes from breast cancer patients. Sequencing input: axillary lymph node tissue. The receptor set was obtained from a female donor with breast cancer. Some clones in this sample may be carry-over from other donors' samples.

In the case of this clonotype: This may come from a read error, since a much larger clone is one base off. J is TRBJ1-3 and V is TRBV6-2 or TRBV6-3, with TRBD1 matching over 8 bases. CDR3 length: 14 residues. CDR1 MNHEY and CDR2 SVGEGT come from the germline V gene. V trimming: 6 bases; J trimming: 9 bases; junction bases outside the gene matches: 10. The DNA for the CDR3 is TGTGCCAGCAGACCCCTGGGACAGGCGGGCACCATATATTTT. Protein: CASRPLGQAGTIYF.

The rearrangement joins TRBV5-6 to TRBJ1-5, with TRBD1 identical over 10 bases. Germline values: CDR1 SGHDT, CDR2 YYEEEE. There are 18 residues in the CDR3. The trim removed 3 bases at V and 2 bases at J, leaving 11 bases unmatched. DNA for the CDR3: TGTGCCAGCAGCTCGACCGGGACAGGGGCCTCCCGCAATCAGCCCCAGCATTTT. Residues: CASSSTGTGASRNQPQHF.

At least ten counts were recorded for this clonotype. V usage is TRBV7-9 and J usage is TRBJ2-1; D ambiguous. Trimming stripped 5 bases from V and 9 bases from J, with 8 bases between. CDR3 length: 11 residues. The germline CDR1 and CDR2 sequences are SEHNR and FQNEAQ (reference sequence). This CDR3 reads CASSVAREQFF. The CDR3 nucleotides are TGTGCCAGCAGCGTGGCTCGTGAGCAGTTCTTC.

A few counts support this clonotype. This chain uses TRBV18 with TRBJ2-3; 15 nucleotides align to TRBD2. In germline, CDR1 is KGHSH, CDR2 LQKENI. The CDR3 runs to 17 residues. V lost 4 bases, J lost 4 bases, and 6 bases stayed unmatched. CDR3 DNA: TGTGCCAGCTCACGGACTAGCGGGGGGGCTGGCGCAGATACGCAGTATTTT. This translates into CASSRTSGGAGADTQYF.